There are a few counts of the clone carrying this TCR beta chain. Its cognate antigen is unknown. Germline V lookup: CDR1 SGHRS, CDR2 YFSETQ. There are 14 residues in the CDR3. V lost 4 bases to trimming and J lost 1 base, with 11 bases between them. TCRdb independently ran MiXCR on the 5' RACE reads; one entry per CDR3 protein. The repertoire includes 700,000 to 1,000,000 distinct CDR3 sequences, approximately 10% of them detected once, and approximately 0.51% sits in the top ten. The data were taken from a study of CD8 T cells in ankylosing spondylitis. Study conclusions and caveats: Prior work had noted some motif variants in reactive arthritis blood and synovial fluid. Among TCR beta sequences, a motif of roughly 8 highly homologous variants appeared characteristic of ankylosing spondylitis blood.

This chain links TRBV5-1 with TRBJ2-5; D is unclear. The receptor was isolated from a male donor with ankylosing spondylitis. Sequenced material: blood, either unsorted or a sorted T cell fraction (not recorded which). The CDR3 reads CASSMVGSQETQYF. In nucleotides, the CDR3 is TGCGCCAGCAGCATGGTCGGGTCCCAAGAGACCCAGTACTTC. Using reference TRBV5-1 and TRBJ2-5 for the parts outside the CDR3, the full variable domain is KAGVTQTPRYLIKTRGQQVTLSCSPISGHRSVSWYQQTPGQGLQFLFEYFSETQRNKGNFPGRFSGRQFSNSRSEMNVSTLELGDSALYLCASSMVGSQETQYFGPGTRLLVL.